The rows below give T cell receptor beta chains drawn from one sample of a study of graft-versus-host responses after intestinal transplantation. Assay: immunoSEQ multiplex PCR; the TCRdb copy retains only in-frame clones and omits some. The table includes nearly 100,000 clones, over 75% detected once. Here the sequenced sample was PBMCs, taken around 68 weeks after intestinal transplant. The receptors stem from a human patient who received an intestinal transplant, so some T cells may come from the graft donor. Both conserved end residues are part of each CDR3. The order of the fields is J gene, V gene, D gene, clone size, CDR3 protein, CDR3 DNA. The D gene is left open where the match is weak. The size of a clone is reported for some rows only, either as once, few or many, or as a class for expanded clones.

j_call: TRBJ2-7; v_call: TRBV6-6; d_call: TRBD2; clone_size: NA; cdr3_aa: CASTPERGAYEQYF; cdr3_nt: TGTGCCAGCACCCCCGAGCGGGGGGCCTACGAGCAGTACTTC
j_call: TRBJ1-5; v_call: TRBV7-9; d_call: NA; clone_size: NA; cdr3_aa: CASTPGENQPQHF; cdr3_nt: TGTGCCAGCACGCCAGGGGAGAATCAGCCCCAGCATTTT
j_call: TRBJ1-2; v_call: TRBV21-1; d_call: NA; clone_size: NA; cdr3_aa: CASSKWVPGQANYGYTF; cdr3_nt: TGTGCCAGCAGCAAGTGGGTCCCGGGACAGGCTAACTATGGCTACACCTTC
j_call: TRBJ1-2; v_call: TRBV9; d_call: NA; clone_size: NA; cdr3_aa: CASSVGRNYTF; cdr3_nt: TGTGCCAGCAGCGTAGGCAGGAATTACACCTTC
j_call: TRBJ1-2; v_call: TRBV14; d_call: NA; clone_size: NA; cdr3_aa: CASSQLGGYGYTF; cdr3_nt: TGTGCCAGCAGCCAACTGGGGGGGTATGGCTACACCTTC
j_call: TRBJ2-7; v_call: TRBV21-1; d_call: NA; clone_size: NA; cdr3_aa: CASSGTDSYEQYF; cdr3_nt: TGTGCCAGCAGCGGGACAGACTCCTACGAGCAGTACTTC
j_call: TRBJ2-5; v_call: TRBV7-2; d_call: TRBD2; clone_size: NA; cdr3_aa: CASSPPGRGQETQYF; cdr3_nt: TGTGCCAGCAGCCCCCCGGGGCGGGGGCAAGAGACCCAGTACTTC
j_call: TRBJ2-5; v_call: TRBV13; d_call: NA; clone_size: NA; cdr3_aa: CASSSPAVPETQYF; cdr3_nt: TGTGCCAGCAGCTCCCCCGCAGTCCCAGAGACCCAGTACTTC
j_call: TRBJ1-1; v_call: TRBV6-5; d_call: NA; clone_size: NA; cdr3_aa: CASSTRDVLEAFF; cdr3_nt: TGTGCCAGCAGTACACGGGACGTCCTTGAAGCTTTCTTT
j_call: TRBJ1-5; v_call: TRBV19; d_call: NA; clone_size: NA; cdr3_aa: CASSRDTYSNQPQHF; cdr3_nt: TGTGCCAGTAGCAGGGACACTTATAGCAATCAGCCCCAGCATTTT
j_call: TRBJ1-5; v_call: TRBV2; d_call: TRBD1; clone_size: NA; cdr3_aa: CASREGQNSNQPQHF; cdr3_nt: TGTGCCAGCAGGGAGGGACAGAATAGCAATCAGCCCCAGCATTTT
j_call: TRBJ2-7; v_call: TRBV20-1; d_call: NA; clone_size: once; cdr3_aa: CSARRVVEQYF; cdr3_nt: TGCAGTGCTAGGCGAGTAGTCGAGCAGTACTTC